What follows are 18 T cell receptor beta chains derived from one specimen sequenced in a study of cytomegalovirus exposure and HLA in healthy donors. Produced via immunoSEQ multiplex PCR; TCRdb's table is partial and in-frame only. The data contain roughly 100,000 clones, around 83% of them singletons. The source material was PBMCs. These TCRs come from a woman in her late teens or twenties in good health and CMV-seropositive.

The chain links TRBV18 to TRBJ1-3; 8 bases agree with TRBD1. Germline V gene lookup returns CDR1 KGHSH and CDR2 LQKENI. V dropped 3 bases and J dropped 3; count of bases not matched to a gene: 1. The length of the CDR3 is 14 residues. The chain's CDR3 is CASSPTGVGNTIYF. CDR3 in DNA: TGTGCCAGCTCACCGACAGGGGTTGGAAACACCATATATTTT.

The gene calls are TRBV4-1 and TRBJ1-5, with 7 bases matching TRBD1. CDR3 length: 15 residues. J gave up 7 bases and V 3 bases, and 9 bases lay outside the gene matches. CDR1 MGHRA and CDR2 YSYEKL come from the germline V gene. The CDR3 protein is CASSQETGIGQPQHF. The CDR3 DNA reads as TGCGCCAGCAGCCAGGAGACAGGGATTGGCCAGCCCCAGCATTTT.

This rearrangement joins TRBV18 to TRBJ2-7; TRBD1 aligns across 7 bases. The length of the CDR3 is 14 residues. Germline V gene data show CDR1 as KGHSH and CDR2 as LQKENI. The V and J ends lost 3 bases and 0 bases, in that order; junction bases with no gene match: 2. The CDR3 region is CASSPPGGSYEQYF. The CDR3 DNA follows: TGTGCCAGCTCACCCCCAGGGGGCTCCTACGAGCAGTACTTC.

This rearrangement joins TRBV25-1 to TRBJ1-1; possible D gene TRBD1, 6 bases. The CDR3 has 13 amino acids. The germline V gene has CDR1 MGHDK and CDR2 SYGVNS. Trimming shortened V by 5 bases and J by 8 bases, and 15 bases separated the two germline ends. CDR3 DNA sequence: TGTGCCAGCAGTAAACACGGGACATCCGAAGCTTTCTTT. Amino acids: CASSKHGTSEAFF. Looking up the rest from reference TRBV25-1 and TRBJ1-1 gives the full variable domain: EADIYQTPRYLVIGTGKKITLECSQTMGHDKMYWYQQDPGMELHLIHYSYGVNSTEKGDLSSESTVSRIRTEHFPLTLESARPSHTSQYLCASSKHGTSEAFFGQGTRLTVV.

The chain couples TRBV28 to TRBJ2-1; 9 nucleotides align to TRBD2. The V and J ends lost 7 bases and 8 bases, in that order; junction bases with no gene match: 12. This CDR3 is built from 15 residues. From germline, CDR1 is MDHEN and CDR2 SYDVKM. The CDR3 protein is CASTEMAGGTYEQFF. CDR3 nucleotide sequence: TGTGCCAGCACTGAAATGGCGGGAGGGACCTATGAGCAGTTCTTC. Combining the CDR3 with reference TRBV28 and TRBJ2-1 gives the whole variable domain DVKVTQSSRYLVKRTGEKVFLECVQDMDHENMFWYRQDPGLGLRLIYFSYDVKMKEKGDIPEGYSVSREKKERFSLILESASTNQTSMYLCASTEMAGGTYEQFFGPGTRLTVL.

This chain uses TRBV27 with TRBJ2-3; tentative D call: TRBD2 (6 bases). The CDR3 loop spans 15 amino acids. V was pared by 4 bases and J by 0 bases, with 11 bases between. Germline V gene lookup returns CDR1 MNHEY and CDR2 SMNVEV (reference sequence). CDR3: CASSSRGFSTDTQYF. The CDR3 nucleotides read TGTGCCAGCAGTTCTCGGGGGTTTAGCACAGATACGCAGTATTTT.

The V gene is TRBV5-1, the J gene TRBJ2-2; possible D gene TRBD1, 5 bases. In germline, CDR1 is SGHRS, CDR2 YFSETQ. The V gene lost 1 base and the J gene lost 1 base, with 8 bases spanning the gap. The CDR3 is 15 amino acids. The CDR3 DNA sequence: TGCGCCAGCAGCTTGACGACAGTGAACACCGGGGAGCTGTTTTTT. The encoded protein is CASSLTTVNTGELFF.

The chain has TRBV29-1 and TRBJ1-1; TRBD1 agrees at 12 bases. This CDR3 is built from 18 residues. J was trimmed by 0 bases and V by 5 bases; bases with no gene match: 13. The germline CDR1 and CDR2 sequences are SQVTM and ANQGSEA. The CDR3 protein is CSVRSGTGGGRMNTEAFF. The CDR3 nucleotides read TGCAGCGTTCGATCCGGGACAGGGGGCGGACGGATGAACACTGAAGCTTTCTTT. The full variable domain, completed using reference TRBV29-1 and TRBJ1-1, is SAVISQKPSRDICQRGTSLTIQCQVDSQVTMMFWYRQQPGQSLTLIATANQGSEATYESGFVIDKFPISRPNLTFSTLTVSNMSPEDSSIYLCSVRSGTGGGRMNTEAFFGQGTRLTVV.

The genes are TRBV5-4 and TRBJ2-7; D is ambiguous. The V end was cut by 2 bases, the J end by 11 bases, with 11 bases between. CDR3 length equals 11 residues. Germline V gene lookup returns CDR1 SGHNT and CDR2 YYREEE (reference sequence). The CDR3 DNA is TGTGCCAGCAGCTTTAGAAGGCAGGAGTACTTC. This gives the protein CASSFRRQEYF.

The gene calls are TRBV27 and TRBJ2-7; no clear D gene. Trimming shortened V by 3 bases and J by 5 bases, and 8 bases separated the two germline ends. The CDR3 has 12 amino acids. The germline CDR1 and CDR2 sequences are MNHEY and SMNVEV (reference sequence). CDR3 nucleotide sequence: TGTGCCAGCAGTTTTTCGGGTGACGAGCAGTACTTC. Translating it yields CASSFSGDEQYF.

V gene TRBV28 combines with J gene TRBJ1-4; no firm D call. Germline-derived CDR1 and CDR2 are MDHEN and SYDVKM. V was shortened by 1 base and J by 7 bases, with 10 bases between the two germline ends. The CDR3 has 14 amino acids. CDR3 amino acids: CASSLSGRSEKLFF. CDR3 sequence (DNA): TGTGCCAGCAGTTTATCTGGGAGGAGTGAAAAACTGTTTTTT.

Comment on this clone: The same CDR3 can be traced to other DNA sequences in this sample. J is TRBJ2-7 and V is TRBV5-1; 9 nucleotides align to TRBD1. J was trimmed by 3 bases and V by 4 bases; bases with no gene match: 2. CDR3 length equals 13 residues. The germline V gene encodes CDR1 SGHRS and CDR2 YFSETQ. CDR3 protein: CASSPTGGYEQYF. The CDR3 bases are TGCGCCAGCAGCCCGACAGGGGGCTACGAGCAGTACTTC.

The chain carries TRBV6-6 and TRBJ2-5; 8 bases agree with TRBD2. The germline gives CDR1 MNHNY, CDR2 SVGAGI (reference sequence). The CDR3 contains 16 residues. The junction had 4 bases not matched to a gene; V was cut back by 0 bases and J by 1 base. The DNA of the CDR3 is TGTGCCAGCAGTTACTCGCGGGGGGCAGTCCAAGAGACCCAGTACTTC. It yields the protein CASSYSRGAVQETQYF.

V usage is TRBV5-6 and J usage is TRBJ2-1, with 10 bases fitting TRBD2. Germline lookup yields CDR1 SGHDT and CDR2 YYEEEE. The CDR3 sequence is 15 residues long. J lost 4 bases, V lost 4 bases, and 5 bases had no gene match. This CDR3 is CASSISGRTYNEQFF. DNA for the CDR3: TGTGCCAGCAGCATTAGCGGGAGGACATACAATGAGCAGTTCTTC.

V usage is TRBV5-1 and J usage is TRBJ2-1; the D gene is possibly TRBD1 (6 bases). CDR1 SGHRS and CDR2 YFSETQ come from the germline V gene. V was pared by 0 bases and J by 7 bases, with 14 bases between. CDR3 size: 15 residues. This chain's CDR3 is CASSLAPGAGNEQFF. CDR3 bases: TGCGCCAGCAGCTTGGCCCCAGGGGCTGGTAATGAGCAGTTCTTC.

This chain links TRBV25-1 with TRBJ2-1, with 11 bases identical to TRBD2. V shed 4 bases and J 4 bases; nucleotides not matched to a gene: 6. CDR3 length: 16 amino acids. The germline gives CDR1 MGHDK, CDR2 SYGVNS. CDR3 DNA: TGTGCCAGCAGTGGACTGACTAGCGGGAATTACAATGAGCAGTTCTTC. As protein: CASSGLTSGNYNEQFF.

The chain carries TRBV28 and TRBJ1-2; D remains ambiguous. This CDR3 comprises 12 residues. The V gene's germline CDR1 is MDHEN and CDR2 SYDVKM. Trimming pared 3 bases from V and 10 bases from J, leaving 12 bases between. CDR3 in amino acids: CASSLLSDAYTF. CDR3 in DNA: TGTGCCAGCAGTTTGCTAAGCGATGCCTACACCTTC.

This chain joins TRBV4-1 and TRBJ2-4; D is ambiguous. The CDR3 consists of 14 residues. Germline CDR1 MGHRA, CDR2 YSYEKL. V lost 5 bases, J lost 0 bases, and 8 bases lay in between. The CDR3 protein is CASSARLAKNIQYF. The CDR3 DNA sequence: TGCGCCAGCAGCGCCAGGTTAGCCAAAAACATTCAGTACTTC.